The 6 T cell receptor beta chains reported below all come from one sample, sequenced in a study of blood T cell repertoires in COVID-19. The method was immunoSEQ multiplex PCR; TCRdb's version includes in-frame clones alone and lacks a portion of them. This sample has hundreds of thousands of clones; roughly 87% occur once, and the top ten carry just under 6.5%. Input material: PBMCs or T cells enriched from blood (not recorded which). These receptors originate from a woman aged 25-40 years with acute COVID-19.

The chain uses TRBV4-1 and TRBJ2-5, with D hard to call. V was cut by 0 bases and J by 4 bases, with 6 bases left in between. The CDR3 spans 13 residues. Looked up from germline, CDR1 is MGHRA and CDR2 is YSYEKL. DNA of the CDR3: TGCGCCAGCAGCCAAGACGCCGGAGAGACCCAGTACTTC. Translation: CASSQDAGETQYF.

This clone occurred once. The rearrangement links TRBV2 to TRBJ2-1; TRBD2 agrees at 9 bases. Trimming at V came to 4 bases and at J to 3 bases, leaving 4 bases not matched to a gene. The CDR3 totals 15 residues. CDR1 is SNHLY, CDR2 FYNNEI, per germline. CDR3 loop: CASSVAGEGYNEQFF. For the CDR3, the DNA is TGTGCCAGCAGTGTAGCGGGAGAAGGCTACAATGAGCAGTTCTTC. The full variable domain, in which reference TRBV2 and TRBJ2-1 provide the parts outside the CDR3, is EPEVTQTPSHQVTQMGQEVILRCVPISNHLYFYWYRQILGQKVEFLVSFYNNEISEKSEIFDDQFSVERPDGSNFTLKIRSTKLEDSAMYFCASSVAGEGYNEQFFGPGTRLTVL.

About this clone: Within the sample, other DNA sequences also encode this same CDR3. For the CDR3, the DNA is TGTGCCAGCAGTTCACCGGGGTCAAATGAAAAACTGTTTTTT. Its protein product is CASSSPGSNEKLFF. The chain links TRBV28 to TRBJ1-4; no definite D call. V lost 4 bases to trimming and J lost 5 bases, with 11 bases between them. The CDR3 loop spans 14 amino acids. The germline gives CDR1 MDHEN, CDR2 SYDVKM.

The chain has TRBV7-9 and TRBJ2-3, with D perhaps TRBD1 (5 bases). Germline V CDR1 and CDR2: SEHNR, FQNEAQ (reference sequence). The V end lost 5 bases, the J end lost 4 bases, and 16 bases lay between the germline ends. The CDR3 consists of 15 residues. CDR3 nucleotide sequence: TGTGCCAGCAGCATGCGGACACCTGGGGCAGATACGCAGTATTTT. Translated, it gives CASSMRTPGADTQYF. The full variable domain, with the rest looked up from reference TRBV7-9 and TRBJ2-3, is DTGVSQNPRHKITKRGQNVTFRCDPISEHNRLYWYRQTLGQGPEFLTYFQNEAQLEKSRLLSDRFSAERPKGSFSTLEIQRTEQGDSAMYLCASSMRTPGADTQYFGPGTRLTVL.

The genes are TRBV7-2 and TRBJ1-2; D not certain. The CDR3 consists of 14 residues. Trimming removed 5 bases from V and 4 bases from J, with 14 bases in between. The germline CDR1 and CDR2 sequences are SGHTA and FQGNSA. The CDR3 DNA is TGTGCCAGCAGCAATAGCAGTCGTGGCTATGGCTACACCTTC. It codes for CASSNSSRGYGYTF.

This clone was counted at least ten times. CDR3 bases: TGTGCCAGCAGCCAGACTAGCGGGATGTCCTACGAGCAGTACTTC. Translating it yields CASSQTSGMSYEQYF. The chain uses TRBV27 and TRBJ2-7; 11 bases align to TRBD2. Germline V gene lookup returns CDR1 MNHEY and CDR2 SMNVEV (reference sequence). Unmatched junction bases numbered 5, after V lost 6 bases and J lost 1 base. This CDR3 region has 15 residues.